The 16 T cell receptor beta chains in this list originate from one sample, sequenced in a study of blood T cell repertoires in COVID-19. The data were produced by immunoSEQ multiplex PCR, yet TCRdb's version contains in-frame clones alone and is incomplete. The repertoire holds over 130,000 clones, with about nine tenths as singletons. Sequenced sample: peripheral blood. Source of these receptors: an elderly woman with acute or convalescent COVID-19.

V gene TRBV5-1 combines with J gene TRBJ2-5; D possibly corresponds to TRBD2 (6 bases). CDR1 SGHRS and CDR2 YFSETQ come from the germline V gene. The CDR3 extends over 14 amino acids. The V and J ends lost 3 bases and 5 bases respectively, with 14 bases between them. The CDR3 protein is CASSWGDLEETQYF. The CDR3 DNA is TGCGCCAGCAGCTGGGGGGACCTCGAGGAGACCCAGTACTTC.

The genes are TRBV5-4 and TRBJ2-5; possibly TRBD1 for D (5 bases). In germline, CDR1 is SGHNT, CDR2 YYREEE (reference sequence). The CDR3 extends over 13 amino acids. Trimming cost V 2 bases and J 1 base, with 6 bases left between them. This CDR3 is CASSLDSQETQYF. The DNA for the CDR3 is TGTGCCAGCAGCTTAGACAGCCAAGAGACCCAGTACTTC.

The CDR3 spells CASSRTGGDTGELFF. The CDR3, as DNA: TGTGCCAGCAGCCGGACAGGGGGCGACACCGGGGAGCTGTTTTTT. This chain joins TRBV11-3 and TRBJ2-2, with 11 bases aligning to TRBD1. CDR1 is SGHNT, CDR2 YENEEA, per germline. With V trimmed by 5 bases and J by 3 bases, 2 bases remained unmatched. This CDR3 is built from 15 residues.

The chain links TRBV5-1 to TRBJ1-1; D is uncertain. The CDR3 runs 13 residues. Germline CDR1 reads SGHRS; CDR2 reads YFSETQ. The ends were cut back, 4 bases at V and 0 bases at J, with 7 bases in the middle. For the CDR3, the DNA is TGCGCCAGCAGCCTCGGGGTGAACACTGAAGCTTTCTTT. It yields the protein CASSLGVNTEAFF.

The chain employs TRBV2 and TRBJ1-6; D unresolved. The CDR3 sequence is 14 residues long. The V and J ends lost 2 bases and 6 bases respectively, with 8 bases between them. Germline V lookup: CDR1 SNHLY, CDR2 FYNNEI. This CDR3 reads CASSESLFNSPLHF. As DNA, the CDR3 is TGTGCCAGCAGTGAAAGCCTATTTAATTCACCCCTCCACTTT.

The chain couples TRBV27 to TRBJ1-6, with 8 nucleotides matching TRBD1. From germline, CDR1 is MNHEY and CDR2 SMNVEV (reference sequence). The CDR3 is 15 amino acids. The V and J ends lost 4 bases and 6 bases, in that order; junction bases with no gene match: 5. DNA for the CDR3: TGTGCCAGCAGTTGGAAGACAGGGGCTAATTCACCCCTCCACTTT. This sequence encodes CASSWKTGANSPLHF.

The J gene is TRBJ1-3, the V gene TRBV30; no clear D gene. CDR1 GTSNPN and CDR2 SVGIG come from the germline V gene (reference sequence). The CDR3 covers 14 residues. With 1 base removed from V and 2 bases from J, the gap between germline ends came to 9 bases. The CDR3 protein is CAWSAIQTGNTIYF. Here the CDR3 DNA reads TGTGCCTGGAGTGCCATCCAAACTGGAAACACCATATATTTT.

The rearrangement joins TRBV2 to TRBJ1-5, with 11 nucleotides matching TRBD1. Germline values: CDR1 SNHLY, CDR2 FYNNEI. V shed 6 bases, J shed 6 bases, and the junction held 7 bases outside the gene matches. This CDR3 spans 15 amino acids. The CDR3 nucleotides are TGTGCCAGCAGCAAGGACAGGGGGCCAAGTCAGCCCCAGCATTTT. Translating it yields CASSKDRGPSQPQHF.

For this clone: Other nucleotide sequences from this sample produce the same CDR3. The J gene is TRBJ1-3, the V gene TRBV3-1 (or the pseudogene TRBV3-2); unclear D gene. V shed 1 base and J shed 3 bases, with 7 bases lying between them. Germline values: CDR1 LGHDT, CDR2 YNNKEL (reference sequence). The CDR3 is 14 residues long. The CDR3 sequence: CASSQGHSGNTIYF. For the CDR3, the DNA is TGTGCCAGCAGCCAAGGCCACAGTGGAAACACCATATATTTT.

The V and J genes are TRBV19 and TRBJ2-2, with D perhaps TRBD1 (5 bases). The CDR3 sequence is 15 residues long. Trimming cost V 7 bases and J 4 bases, with 16 bases left between them. CDR1 is LNHDA and CDR2 is SQIVND in the germline V gene (reference sequence). In DNA, the CDR3 is TGTGCCAGTACCTACGGTGTGGGGCGCACCGGGGAGCTGTTTTTT. It specifies CASTYGVGRTGELFF.

This chain connects TRBV5-1 to TRBJ2-5, with 10 nucleotides matching TRBD1. Losses at the gene ends were 4 bases for V and 2 bases for J; bases not matched to a gene: 5. CDR1 is SGHRS, CDR2 YFSETQ, per germline. The CDR3 is 15 residues long. CDR3 DNA sequence: TGCGCCAGCAGCCCCTCGGGACAGGGGCAAGAGACCCAGTACTTC. Translated, it gives CASSPSGQGQETQYF.

The chain uses TRBV5-6 and TRBJ2-7, with TRBD1 matching over 9 bases. The CDR3 extends over 17 amino acids. Trimming took 4 bases from V and 0 from J; bases not matched to a gene: 11. CDR1 SGHDT and CDR2 YYEEEE come from the germline V gene. DNA for the CDR3: TGTGCCAGCAGCACTATCGGGACAGGGCCCTCCTCCTACGAGCAGTACTTC. Protein product: CASSTIGTGPSSYEQYF.

This chain links TRBV5-6 with TRBJ1-6, with D tentatively TRBD1 (6 bases). This CDR3 is built from 15 residues. Germline V CDR1 and CDR2: SGHDT, YYEEEE. V was pared by 6 bases and J by 5 bases, with 15 bases between. DNA for the CDR3: TGTGCCAGCACCTCCACAGGGAGGGATAATTCACCCCTCCACTTT. This gives the protein CASTSTGRDNSPLHF.

V usage is TRBV19 and J usage is TRBJ1-1, with a weak D call TRBD1 (6 bases). The CDR3 totals 12 residues. Between the trimmed V and J ends, which lost 9 bases and 8 bases, there was a span of 16 bases. The germline CDR1 and CDR2 sequences are LNHDA and SQIVND (reference sequence). CDR3 sequence (DNA): TGTGCCAGCCTGGGGGGGCGTCGAGAAGCTTTCTTT. This gives the protein CASLGGRREAFF.

The V call is TRBV6-2 or TRBV6-3, the J call TRBJ1-6; D is undetermined. This CDR3 has 17 residues. From germline, CDR1 is MNHEY and CDR2 SVGEGT. With 6 bases removed from V and 1 base from J, the gap between germline ends came to 16 bases. This CDR3 is CASSPRVGESYNSPLHF. The CDR3 nucleotides are TGTGCCAGCAGCCCTCGGGTTGGGGAGTCCTATAATTCACCCCTCCACTTT.

This clone appeared a single time. The chain has TRBV24-1 and TRBJ2-3, with D hard to call. The CDR3 has 12 residues. Trimming removed 3 bases at V and 3 bases at J, with 3 bases between. Germline CDR1 reads KGHDR; CDR2 reads SFDVKD. In DNA form, the CDR3 reads TGTGCCACCAGTGATATAACAGATACGCAGTATTTT. As protein: CATSDITDTQYF.